The T cell receptor (beta chain) described here comes from a study of blood T cells in healthy people across ages. General study results and limits: Unsorted PBMC input precluded a conclusive naive versus antigen-experienced comparison.

Next came a second PCR, run for roughly 6 to 11 cycles, which used a sample-barcoded 5' primer along with a J-beta primer mix. Every individual sample yielded 2.5 million or more paired-end reads (each containing CDR3). TCRdb recomputed calls from the 5' RACE reads with MiXCR, one row per CDR3 protein. The table lists some 1.8 million distinct CDR3 sequences, roughly two fifths of them singletons. At least 6 million PBMCs were isolated per sample. Germline CDR1 and CDR2: SGHVS and FNYEAQ. V dropped 2 bases and J dropped 5; count of bases not matched to a gene: 4. The CDR3 loop spans 15 amino acids. Regarding this clonotype: The antigen remains undetermined.

Sequencing was performed on blood. The chain joins TRBV7-6 to TRBJ2-5; 11 bases match TRBD2. The clonotype originates from a human donor in good health. The CDR3 sequence: CASSLTSGGYETQYF. For the CDR3, the DNA is TGTGCCAGCAGCTTAACTAGCGGGGGATATGAGACCCAGTACTTC. Based on the CDR3 plus reference TRBV7-6 and TRBJ2-5, the full variable domain is GAGVSQSPRYKVTKRGQDVALRCDPISGHVSLYWYRQALGQGPEFLTYFNYEAQQDKSGLPNDRFSAERPEGSISTLTIQRTEQRDSAMYRCASSLTSGGYETQYFGPGTRLLVL.